This record looks at one T cell receptor beta chain sequence and its context. Methods used by the authors: From reference gene primer amplification, estimates of nucleated cell counts were derived. The protocol was immunoSEQ multiplex PCR, while the TCRdb copy is restricted to in-frame clones and leaves out a portion. V and J calls plus clone size are reproduced from that table; the DNA served to infer D and trimming. Of around 100,000 clones listed, about 91% were seen once; the top ten hold less than 4%. This specimen belongs to a study of blood T cell repertoires in COVID-19. In the study overall: Some COVID-19 samples were acute and others convalescent; all came from the United States, Italy and Spain.

Trimming shortened V by 4 bases and J by 2 bases, and 8 bases separated the two germline ends. Germline-derived CDR1 and CDR2 are SGHVS and FNYEAQ. CDR3 length: 13 residues. The sequence was obtained from a human donor in a cohort sampled during active COVID-19. This chain joins TRBV7-6 and TRBJ2-5; D uncertain. The source material was peripheral blood. The CDR3 region is CASSSGPQETQYF. The CDR3 nucleotides read TGTGCCAGCAGCTCCGGTCCACAAGAGACCCAGTACTTC. Filled out from reference TRBV7-6 and TRBJ2-5, the complete variable domain reads GAGVSQSPRYKVTKRGQDVALRCDPISGHVSLYWYRQALGQGPEFLTYFNYEAQQDKSGLPNDRFSAERPEGSISTLTIQRTEQRDSAMYRCASSSGPQETQYFGPGTRLLVL.